Below are 8 T cell receptor beta chains sequenced from a single sample in a study of T cell repertoires in cytomegalovirus infection. Via MiXCR, TCRdb re-called the reads, giving one row per CDR3 protein. The data hold about 240,000 distinct CDR3 sequences, with 6% to 8% observed a single time. Specimen: PBMCs. Receptors were obtained from a human donor in good health (CMV status not recorded). Some clones in this sample may be carry-over from other donors' samples.

This clonotype occurred many times. This chain connects TRBV6-2 or TRBV6-3 to TRBJ1-5; TRBD1 matches 7 bases. Per germline, CDR1 MNHEY and CDR2 SVGEGT. This CDR3 region has 14 residues. Trimming took 4 bases from V and 12 from J; bases not matched to a gene: 12. In DNA, the CDR3 is TGTGCCAGCAGTTCCGAAGGGGGCGGTCGTGGCCAGCATTTT. Its protein is CASSSEGGGRGQHF.

The chain recombines TRBV7-3 with TRBJ2-5; D might be TRBD2 (7 bases). The CDR3 is 16 residues long. Germline V gene lookup returns CDR1 SGHTA and CDR2 FQGTGA. The V and J ends lost 3 bases and 5 bases respectively, with 19 bases between them. The CDR3 reads CASSFIPGGGRETQYF. In DNA form, the CDR3 reads TGTGCCAGCAGCTTCATTCCTGGGGGGGGCCGCGAGACCCAGTACTTC.

This clonotype has at least ten counts. The gene calls are TRBV7-9 and TRBJ2-5, with 7 bases aligning to TRBD2. The germline gives CDR1 SEHNR, CDR2 FQNEAQ (reference sequence). The CDR3 is made up of 15 amino acids. V shed 5 bases and J 5 bases; nucleotides not matched to a gene: 11. The CDR3, as DNA: TGTGCCAGCAGCCCCGGAATAATGCGGGGGGAGACCCAGTACTTC. Translated, it gives CASSPGIMRGETQYF.

This clonotype was found many times. J is TRBJ2-3 and V is TRBV19; D possibly corresponds to TRBD1 (6 bases). The CDR3 is 15 amino acids. Per the germline V gene, CDR1 is LNHDA and CDR2 is SQIVND (reference sequence). The ends were cut back, 5 bases at V and 3 bases at J, with 15 bases in the middle. CDR3 bases: TGTGCCAGTAGTCCCGGACAGCCTCCGACAGATACGCAGTATTTT. As protein: CASSPGQPPTDTQYF. The full variable domain, rest sourced from reference TRBV19 and TRBJ2-3, is DGGITQSPKYLFRKEGQNVTLSCEQNLNHDAMYWYRQDPGQGLRLIYYSQIVNDFQKGDIAEGYSVSREKKESFPLTVTSAQKNPTAFYLCASSPGQPPTDTQYFGPGTRLTVL.

This clonotype was counted at least ten times. The chain links TRBV14 to TRBJ2-3, with 9 bases aligning to TRBD1. Germline-derived CDR1 and CDR2 are SGHDN and FVKESK. The V and J ends lost 8 bases and 8 bases, in that order; junction bases with no gene match: 11. The CDR3 is 14 residues long. CDR3 protein: CASARDRVFGTQYF. In nucleotides, the CDR3 is TGTGCCAGCGCCCGGGACAGGGTTTTTGGTACGCAGTATTTT.

At least ten counts were recorded for this clonotype. The CDR3 reads CASSLRTRGEYGYTF. The CDR3 DNA sequence: TGTGCCAGCAGCTTACGGACTCGGGGGGAATATGGCTACACCTTC. The genes are TRBV7-2 and TRBJ1-2, with TRBD1 as a possible D gene (5 bases). Germline values: CDR1 SGHTA, CDR2 FQGNSA. This CDR3 has 15 residues. V was pared by 2 bases and J by 5 bases, with 15 bases between.

For the CDR3, the DNA is TGCAGCGTTGAAGATCCGCAGATAGACGAAGCTTTCTTT. Protein product: CSVEDPQIDEAFF. This sequence joins TRBV29-1 and TRBJ1-1, with D unclear. Germline V gene sequence: CDR1 SQVTM, CDR2 ANQGSEA. V lost 0 bases and J 8 bases, leaving 13 bases between the germline ends. This CDR3 is 13 amino acids long.

There are many counts of this clonotype. CDR3 in DNA: TGTGCCAGCAGCTTAGTAGTCCGACAGGGGGCAGGAAAACTGTTTTTT. Translated: CASSLVVRQGAGKLFF. V and J are TRBV7-2 and TRBJ1-4; 10 positions match TRBD1. Looked up from germline, CDR1 is SGHTA and CDR2 is FQGNSA. The CDR3 has 16 amino acids. The J segment lost 10 bases and the V segment lost 1 base, leaving 9 bases of the junction unmatched.